Detailed here is one T cell receptor beta chain. J lost 4 bases, V lost 2 bases, and 11 bases had no gene match. Germline lookup yields CDR1 SGHKS and CDR2 YYEKEE (reference sequence). The CDR3 runs to 16 residues. These data come from a study of blood T cell repertoires in COVID-19. Turning to the study itself: Samples came from the United States, Italy and Spain, spanning acute and convalescent COVID-19. Sample material is recorded as cDNA or gDNA derived from T cells, B-cell-depleted T cells, or PBMCs.

Original analysis: For nucleated cells, counts were estimated from reference gene primer amplification. The repertoire was sequenced with immunoSEQ multiplex PCR; TCRdb's copy has only in-frame clones and lacks some. That table gives V, J and clone size, and the DNA gave D and trimming. Of some 250,000 clones listed, approximately 90% are singletons. Sequences were obtained from peripheral blood. This chain joins TRBV5-5 and TRBJ1-2, with TRBD1 matching 7 bases. The TCR sequence derives from a woman in her thirties or forties who had recovered from COVID-19. CDR3 DNA: TGTGCCAGCAGCTTTCCCGGACAGGCCTTGGGCTATGGCTACACCTTC. Protein sequence: CASSFPGQALGYGYTF.